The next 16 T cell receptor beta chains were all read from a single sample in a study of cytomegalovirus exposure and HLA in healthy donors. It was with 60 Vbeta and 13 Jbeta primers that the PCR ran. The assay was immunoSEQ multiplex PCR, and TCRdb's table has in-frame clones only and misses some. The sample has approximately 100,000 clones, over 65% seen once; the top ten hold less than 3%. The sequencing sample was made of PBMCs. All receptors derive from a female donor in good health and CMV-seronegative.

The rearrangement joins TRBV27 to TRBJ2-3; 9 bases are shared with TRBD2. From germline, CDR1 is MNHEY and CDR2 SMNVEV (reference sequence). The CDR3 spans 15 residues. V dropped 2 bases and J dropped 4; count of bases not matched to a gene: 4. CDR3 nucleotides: TGTGCCAGCAGTTTAGCGGGGGGGCGTCCAGATACGCAGTATTTT. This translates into CASSLAGGRPDTQYF.

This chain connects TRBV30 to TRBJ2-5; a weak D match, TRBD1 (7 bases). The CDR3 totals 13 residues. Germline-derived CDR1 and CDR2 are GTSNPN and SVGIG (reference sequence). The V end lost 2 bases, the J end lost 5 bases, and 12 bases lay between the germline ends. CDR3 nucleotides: TGTGCCTGGAGTTCAGGGGGGAGGGAGACCCAGTACTTC. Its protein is CAWSSGGRETQYF.

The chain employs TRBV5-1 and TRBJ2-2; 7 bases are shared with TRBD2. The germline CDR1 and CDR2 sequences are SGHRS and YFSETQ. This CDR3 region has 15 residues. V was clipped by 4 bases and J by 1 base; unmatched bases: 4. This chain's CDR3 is CASSPPSGNTGELFF. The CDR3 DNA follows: TGCGCCAGCAGCCCTCCTAGCGGGAACACCGGGGAGCTGTTTTTT.

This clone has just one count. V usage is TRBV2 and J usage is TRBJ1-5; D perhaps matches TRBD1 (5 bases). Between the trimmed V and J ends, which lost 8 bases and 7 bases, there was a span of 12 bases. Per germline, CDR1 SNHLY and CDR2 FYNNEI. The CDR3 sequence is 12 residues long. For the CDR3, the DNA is TGTGCCAGCTGGAGGGGCGGACAGCCCCAGCATTTT. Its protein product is CASWRGGQPQHF.

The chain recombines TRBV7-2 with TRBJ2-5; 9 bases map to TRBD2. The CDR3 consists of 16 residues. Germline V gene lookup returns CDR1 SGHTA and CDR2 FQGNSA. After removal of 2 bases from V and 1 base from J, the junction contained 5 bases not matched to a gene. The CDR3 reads CASSLLGGGVQETQYF. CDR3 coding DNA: TGTGCCAGCAGCTTACTGGGCGGGGGGGTCCAAGAGACCCAGTACTTC.

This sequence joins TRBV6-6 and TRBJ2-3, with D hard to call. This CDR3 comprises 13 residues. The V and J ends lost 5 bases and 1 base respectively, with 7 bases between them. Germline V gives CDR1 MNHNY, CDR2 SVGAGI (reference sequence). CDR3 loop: CASSTPGTDTQYF. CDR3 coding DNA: TGTGCCAGCAGTACACCTGGCACAGATACGCAGTATTTT.

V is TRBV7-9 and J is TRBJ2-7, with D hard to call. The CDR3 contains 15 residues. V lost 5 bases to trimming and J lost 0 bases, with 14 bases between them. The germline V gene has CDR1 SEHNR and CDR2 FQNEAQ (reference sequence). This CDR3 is CASSPGPTPSYEQYF. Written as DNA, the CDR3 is TGTGCCAGCAGCCCCGGTCCTACCCCCTCCTACGAGCAGTACTTC.

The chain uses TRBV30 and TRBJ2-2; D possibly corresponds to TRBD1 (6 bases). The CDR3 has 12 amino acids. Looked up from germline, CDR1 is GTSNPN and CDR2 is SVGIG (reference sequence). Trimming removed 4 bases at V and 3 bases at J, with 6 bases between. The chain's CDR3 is CAWNRDTGELFF. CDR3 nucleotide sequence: TGTGCCTGGAACAGGGACACCGGGGAGCTGTTTTTT.

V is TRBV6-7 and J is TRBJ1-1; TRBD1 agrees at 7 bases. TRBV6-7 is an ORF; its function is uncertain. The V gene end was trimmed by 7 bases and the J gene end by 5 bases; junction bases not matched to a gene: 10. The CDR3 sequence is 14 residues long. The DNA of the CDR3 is TGTGCCAGCAATCACAGGGGCCGAGGAACTGAAGCTTTCTTT. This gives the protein CASNHRGRGTEAFF.

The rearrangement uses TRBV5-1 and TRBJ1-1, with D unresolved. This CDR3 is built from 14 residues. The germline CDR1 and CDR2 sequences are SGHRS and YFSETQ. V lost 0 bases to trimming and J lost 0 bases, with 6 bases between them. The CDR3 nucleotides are TGCGCCAGCAGCTTGGCAGACATGAACACTGAAGCTTTCTTT. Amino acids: CASSLADMNTEAFF.

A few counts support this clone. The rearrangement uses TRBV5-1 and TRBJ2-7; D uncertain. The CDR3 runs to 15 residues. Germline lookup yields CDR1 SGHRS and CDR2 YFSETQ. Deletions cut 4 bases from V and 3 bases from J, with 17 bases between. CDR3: CASSIDWRRRYEQYF. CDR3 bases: TGCGCCAGCAGCATAGACTGGAGAAGGCGCTACGAGCAGTACTTC. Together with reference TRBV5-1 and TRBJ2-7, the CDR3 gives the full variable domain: KAGVTQTPRYLIKTRGQQVTLSCSPISGHRSVSWYQQTPGQGLQFLFEYFSETQRNKGNFPGRFSGRQFSNSRSEMNVSTLELGDSALYLCASSIDWRRRYEQYFGPGTRLTVT.

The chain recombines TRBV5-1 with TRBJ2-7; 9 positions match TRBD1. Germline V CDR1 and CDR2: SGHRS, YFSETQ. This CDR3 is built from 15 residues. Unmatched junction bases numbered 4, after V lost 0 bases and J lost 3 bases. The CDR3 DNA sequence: TGCGCCAGCAGCTTGGCCCCGACAGGGGGCTACGAGCAGTACTTC. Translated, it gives CASSLAPTGGYEQYF.

CDR3 loop: CASSLVGYEQYF. CDR3 in DNA: TGTGCCAGCAGCTTAGTCGGCTACGAGCAGTACTTC. This chain links TRBV7-9 with TRBJ2-7, with D uncertain. This CDR3 is built from 12 residues. Germline V gene lookup returns CDR1 SEHNR and CDR2 FQNEAQ (reference sequence). V was pared by 1 base and J by 3 bases, with 4 bases between. Drawing the rest from reference TRBV7-9 and TRBJ2-7, the complete variable domain is DTGVSQNPRHKITKRGQNVTFRCDPISEHNRLYWYRQTLGQGPEFLTYFQNEAQLEKSRLLSDRFSAERPKGSFSTLEIQRTEQGDSAMYLCASSLVGYEQYFGPGTRLTVT.

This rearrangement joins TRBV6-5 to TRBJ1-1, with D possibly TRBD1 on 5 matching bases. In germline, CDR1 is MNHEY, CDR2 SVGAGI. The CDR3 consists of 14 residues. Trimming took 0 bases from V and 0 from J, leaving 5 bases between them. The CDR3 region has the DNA TGTGCCAGCAGTTACTCGACAGTGAACACTGAAGCTTTCTTT. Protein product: CASSYSTVNTEAFF.

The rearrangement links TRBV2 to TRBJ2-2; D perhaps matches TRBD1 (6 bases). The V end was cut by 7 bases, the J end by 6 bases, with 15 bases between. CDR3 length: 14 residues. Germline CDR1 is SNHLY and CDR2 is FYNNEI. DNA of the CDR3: TGTGCCAGCAATTGGGGGCAGGGACCCGGGGAGCTGTTTTTT. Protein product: CASNWGQGPGELFF.

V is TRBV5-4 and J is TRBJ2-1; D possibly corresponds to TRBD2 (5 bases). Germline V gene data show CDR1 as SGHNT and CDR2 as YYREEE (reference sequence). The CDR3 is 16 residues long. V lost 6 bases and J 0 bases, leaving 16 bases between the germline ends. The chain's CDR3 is CASMESRRTSYNEQFF. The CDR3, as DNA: TGTGCCAGCATGGAGAGCAGGAGGACCTCCTACAATGAGCAGTTCTTC.